These 15 T cell receptor beta chains share one sample of origin, sequenced in a study of T-cell reconstitution after alpha-beta-depleted transplantation in children (TCRdb year 2016). Receptor libraries were prepared by PCR. Sequencing used an Illumina HiSeq 2500. To normalize quantification of the TCRbeta repertoire, the TCR libraries were built with molecular barcoding that relied on unique molecular identifiers. TCRdb applied fastp at Q25 and MiXCR to the public reads, then kept only in-frame beta chains. Under each unique CDR3 protein, matching rows form one entry showing the most common genes and DNA. This sample has a few hundred thousand distinct CDR3 sequences in its table, and roughly 20% of those were observed once. The ten largest account for over 3.5% of the sample. Sequenced here: PBMCs from the stem cell graft donor, sampled from the stem cell graft. The receptor set was obtained from a human donor who donated a stem cell graft to a child with acute myeloid leukemia.

V gene TRBV5-1 combines with J gene TRBJ2-3; TRBD2 is a possible D gene (5 bases). The CDR3 length is 12 residues. Germline values: CDR1 SGHRS, CDR2 YFSETQ. V lost 4 bases and J lost 6, with 9 bases in between. As DNA, the CDR3 is TGCGCCAGCAGCCCGAGAGGGGATACGCAGTATTTT. Translated, it gives CASSPRGDTQYF.

This clonotype was observed a handful of times. The chain uses TRBV3-1 and TRBJ2-7, with D possibly matching TRBD2 (5 bases). CDR1 and CDR2 from the germline V gene are LGHDT and YNNKEL (reference sequence). The CDR3 is 14 amino acids. V was clipped by 0 bases and J by 3 bases, with 9 bases between them. CDR3 in amino acids: CASSQDPGNYEQYF. The CDR3 DNA sequence: TGTGCCAGCAGCCAAGATCCCGGGAACTACGAGCAGTACTTC.

This clonotype appeared a few times. The rearrangement links TRBV20-1 to TRBJ2-3; D may be TRBD2 (5 bases). The CDR3 is made up of 16 amino acids. Trimming stripped 0 bases from V and 4 bases from J, with 17 bases between. Germline assignment: CDR1 DFQATT and CDR2 SNEGSKA (reference sequence). The CDR3 sequence: CSARDLGLPSPDTQYF. The CDR3 region has the DNA TGCAGTGCTAGAGATCTTGGACTCCCGAGTCCAGATACGCAGTATTTT.

The table lists this clonotype with many counts. This chain links TRBV29-1 with TRBJ2-7; tentative D call: TRBD2 (5 bases). The CDR3 has 13 amino acids. The ends were cut back, 6 bases at V and 5 bases at J, with 17 bases in the middle. CDR1 and CDR2 (germline): SQVTM, ANQGSEA. CDR3 coding DNA: TGCAGCGTATCCACGAGGTTCGGGGACGAGCAGTACTTC. Its translation: CSVSTRFGDEQYF.

This clonotype has only a few counts. The CDR3 bases are TGCGCCAGCAGCTTGGGTAGGGAAGACGGGGAGCTGTTTTTT. Translation gives CASSLGREDGELFF. The V and J genes are TRBV5-1 and TRBJ2-2, with no clear D. This CDR3 spans 14 amino acids. Germline V CDR1 and CDR2: SGHRS, YFSETQ. Trimming shortened V by 0 bases and J by 7 bases, and 10 bases separated the two germline ends.

The chain recombines TRBV3-1 with TRBJ2-4; D remains ambiguous. This CDR3 has 16 amino acids. Germline-derived CDR1 and CDR2 are LGHDT and YNNKEL (reference sequence). The V end was cut by 0 bases, the J end by 4 bases, with 13 bases between. CDR3 sequence: CASSQDSAGWKNIQYF. CDR3 bases: TGTGCCAGCAGCCAAGATTCCGCTGGCTGGAAAAACATTCAGTACTTC.

The chain couples TRBV7-3 to TRBJ2-1; tentative D call: TRBD2 (5 bases). The CDR3 runs 14 residues. The V end lost 0 bases, the J end lost 9 bases, and 12 bases lay between the germline ends. Germline V gene lookup returns CDR1 SGHTA and CDR2 FQGTGA. The CDR3 nucleotides read TGTGCCAGCAGCTTAACGAGGGAGACGGGTGAGCAGTTCTTC. It translates to CASSLTRETGEQFF.

This clonotype came up many times. The chain has TRBV12-3 or TRBV12-4 and TRBJ2-1; the D gene is possibly TRBD2 (6 bases). The CDR3 has 15 amino acids. V lost 3 bases to trimming and J lost 2 bases, with 11 bases between them. CDR3 sequence (DNA): TGTGCCAGCAGTTTTGCGGGATTAACCTACAATGAGCAGTTCTTC. Residues: CASSFAGLTYNEQFF.

This clonotype was seen a few times. The chain uses TRBV7-2 and TRBJ2-5; no firm D call. CDR1 and CDR2 (germline): SGHTA, FQGNSA. V lost 5 bases and J 10 bases, leaving 14 bases between the germline ends. The CDR3 loop spans 12 amino acids. CDR3: CASSPDLQNQYF. CDR3 nucleotides: TGTGCCAGCAGCCCAGACTTACAGAACCAGTACTTC. Combining the CDR3 with reference TRBV7-2 and TRBJ2-5 gives the whole variable domain GAGVSQSPSNKVTEKGKDVELRCDPISGHTALYWYRQSLGQGLEFLIYFQGNSAPDKSGLPSDRFSAERTGGSVSTLTIQRTQQEDSAVYLCASSPDLQNQYFGPGTRLLVL.

This clonotype was detected only a few times. V usage is TRBV4-1 and J usage is TRBJ2-7; D is uncertain. CDR1 is MGHRA, CDR2 YSYEKL, per germline. V dropped 0 bases and J dropped 2 bases, with 11 bases sitting between them. The CDR3 spans 15 residues. The CDR3 coding sequence is TGCGCCAGCAGCCAAGACCAGGCTTCTCCCTACGAGCAGTACTTC. Translated: CASSQDQASPYEQYF.

This clonotype appeared a few times. V usage is TRBV28 and J usage is TRBJ2-2, with D unclear. V lost 6 bases to trimming and J lost 0 bases, with 23 bases between them. The CDR3 is made up of 19 amino acids. Per the germline V gene, CDR1 is MDHEN and CDR2 is SYDVKM. CDR3 nucleotide sequence: TGTGCCAGCAGGCCGATTGTTGGCGTTACTTACGCGAACACCGGGGAGCTGTTTTTT. This encodes CASRPIVGVTYANTGELFF.

The table lists this clonotype with a few counts. The chain employs TRBV6-5 and TRBJ1-3; no definite D call. The CDR3 consists of 16 residues. Trimming cost V 2 bases and J 0 bases, with 11 bases left between them. Germline V CDR1 and CDR2: MNHEY, SVGAGI. In DNA, the CDR3 is TGTGCCAGCAGTTACGCGGACCTATCCTCTGGAAACACCATATATTTT. The encoded protein is CASSYADLSSGNTIYF.

In its sample, this clonotype was seen a few times. V gene TRBV6-1 combines with J gene TRBJ2-1, with 7 positions matching TRBD1. CDR1 MNHNS and CDR2 SASEGT come from the germline V gene. V lost 6 bases and J lost 7; bases outside the gene matches: 9. CDR3 length: 14 amino acids. The CDR3 is CASSTGDPSNEQFF. CDR3 DNA sequence: TGTGCCAGCAGCACAGGGGACCCCTCTAATGAGCAGTTCTTC.

In this sample, this clonotype turned up a few times. J is TRBJ1-2 and V is TRBV28, with a possible D match to TRBD1 (5 bases). In germline, CDR1 is MDHEN, CDR2 SYDVKM. This CDR3 has 15 amino acids. V was cut by 1 base and J by 4 bases, with 13 bases left in between. This chain's CDR3 is CASSLFGGPLYGYTF. For the CDR3, the DNA is TGTGCCAGCAGTTTATTTGGGGGTCCCCTCTATGGCTACACCTTC.

This clonotype was observed at least ten times. The J gene is TRBJ2-1, the V gene TRBV20-1, with D perhaps TRBD1 (6 bases). The germline V gene has CDR1 DFQATT and CDR2 SNEGSKA (reference sequence). The V end was cut by 6 bases, the J end by 1 base, with 13 bases between. The CDR3 is 14 amino acids. The CDR3 DNA sequence: TGCAGTGCCTCTCGGACAGTTTCCTACAATGAGCAGTTCTTC. Amino acid sequence: CSASRTVSYNEQFF.